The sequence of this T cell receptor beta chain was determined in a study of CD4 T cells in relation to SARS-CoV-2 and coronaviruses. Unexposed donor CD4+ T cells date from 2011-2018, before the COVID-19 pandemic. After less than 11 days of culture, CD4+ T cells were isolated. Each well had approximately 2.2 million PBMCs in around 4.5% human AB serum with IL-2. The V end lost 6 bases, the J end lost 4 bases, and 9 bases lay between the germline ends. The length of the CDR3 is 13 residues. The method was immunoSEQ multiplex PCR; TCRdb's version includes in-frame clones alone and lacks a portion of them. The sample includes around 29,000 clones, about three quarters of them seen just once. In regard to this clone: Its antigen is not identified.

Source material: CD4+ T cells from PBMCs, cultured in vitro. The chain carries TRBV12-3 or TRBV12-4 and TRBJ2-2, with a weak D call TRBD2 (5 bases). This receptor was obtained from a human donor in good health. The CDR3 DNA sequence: TGTGCCAGCAGCCGGGGTACCACCGGGGAGCTGTTTTTT. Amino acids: CASSRGTTGELFF.